This T cell receptor (beta chain) was obtained from a study of blood T cells in healthy people across ages. This CDR3 contains 13 residues. Germline V gene lookup returns CDR1 MNHEY and CDR2 SVGAGI. A J-beta primer mix and a sample-barcoded 5' primer were used in a second PCR of roughly 6 to 11 cycles. TCRdb recomputed calls from the 5' RACE reads with MiXCR, one row per CDR3 protein. The sample includes 920,000 or so distinct CDR3 sequences, 40% to 45% of them seen just once. This clonotype was observed a few times. The sequenced sample was blood. This chain links TRBV6-5 with TRBJ2-5; D tentatively fits TRBD1 or TRBD2 (5 bases each). The J call may be in error: the DNA end matches TRBJ2-7 better. The sequence came from a woman aged 60 to 75 in good health. The CDR3 nucleotides read TGTGCCACCGGGGACGCCGTATTGAGCGAGCAGTACTTC. Protein: CATGDAVLSEQYF.